These T cell receptor beta chains were read from a single sample in a study of blood T cell repertoires in COVID-19. The data were produced by immunoSEQ multiplex PCR, yet TCRdb's version contains in-frame clones alone and is incomplete. Of about 160,000 clones listed, around 89% were seen once; the top ten hold about 3%. The sequenced sample was peripheral blood. The receptors were gathered from a man aged 60 to 75 with acute or convalescent COVID-19. Both conserved end residues are part of each CDR3. A D gene is named only where the DNA matches it firmly. For some rows the clone size is stated as once, few or many, or as a class when expanded; others skip it.

clone size: NA; J gene: TRBJ2-5; D gene: TRBD2; V gene: TRBV4-1; CDR3 DNA: TGCGCCAGCAGCCCGGGGACTAGCTTAGAGACCCAGTACTTC; CDR3 protein: CASSPGTSLETQYF
clone size: NA; J gene: TRBJ1-1; D gene: TRBD1; V gene: TRBV7-6; CDR3 DNA: TGTGCCAGCGGCGGCGGGACAGGGGACCATATGAACACTGAAGCTTTCTTT; CDR3 protein: CASGGGTGDHMNTEAFF
clone size: NA; J gene: TRBJ1-4; D gene: NA; V gene: TRBV15; CDR3 DNA: TGTGCCACCAGCAGGCAGGCTGCAACTAATGAAAAACTGTTTTTT; CDR3 protein: CATSRQAATNEKLFF
clone size: NA; J gene: TRBJ1-1; D gene: TRBD1; V gene: TRBV10-2; CDR3 DNA: TGCGCCAGCAGTGGACAGGGAGGAAAAACTGAAGCTTTCTTT; CDR3 protein: CASSGQGGKTEAFF
clone size: NA; J gene: TRBJ1-3; D gene: TRBD1; V gene: TRBV12-5; CDR3 DNA: TGTGCTAGTGGTTTGGCGACAGGGAATTCAAACACCATATATTTT; CDR3 protein: CASGLATGNSNTIYF
clone size: NA; J gene: TRBJ2-2; D gene: TRBD1; V gene: TRBV6-5; CDR3 DNA: TGTGCCAGCATTCCAAGAGCAGGGGGCATCGGGGAGCTGTTTTTT; CDR3 protein: CASIPRAGGIGELFF
clone size: NA; J gene: TRBJ2-7; D gene: TRBD2; V gene: TRBV6-1; CDR3 DNA: TGTGCCAGCAGTGCCATGTCTAGCGGGGGGATCCTCGAGCAGTACTTC; CDR3 protein: CASSAMSSGGILEQYF
clone size: NA; J gene: TRBJ1-2; D gene: NA; V gene: TRBV6-5; CDR3 DNA: TGTGCCAGCAGTTACTCGAGAGACCGGCGGGGCTACACCTTC; CDR3 protein: CASSYSRDRRGYTF
clone size: few; J gene: TRBJ1-2; D gene: NA; V gene: TRBV5-5; CDR3 DNA: TGTGCCAGCAGCTCTGCCCCCAGCGGCGGCCGGGGCTACACCTTC; CDR3 protein: CASSSAPSGGRGYTF
clone size: once; J gene: TRBJ2-1; D gene: NA; V gene: TRBV29-1; CDR3 DNA: TGCAGCGTTGAAGCGGGAGCTGCCTACAATGAGCAGTTCTTC; CDR3 protein: CSVEAGAAYNEQFF
clone size: NA; J gene: TRBJ1-5; D gene: NA; V gene: TRBV7-8; CDR3 DNA: TGTGCCAGCAGCGGGGCGGATAGAGATCAGCCCCAGCATTTT; CDR3 protein: CASSGADRDQPQHF
clone size: few; J gene: TRBJ1-1; D gene: NA; V gene: TRBV6-2/TRBV6-3; CDR3 DNA: TGTGCCAGCAGCCCGGGGCCCGGGTCGACTGAAGCTTTCTTT; CDR3 protein: CASSPGPGSTEAFF
clone size: once; J gene: TRBJ2-2; D gene: NA; V gene: TRBV18; CDR3 DNA: TGTGCCAGCTCACCATGGCGGTCTGATGGGGAGCTGTTTTTT; CDR3 protein: CASSPWRSDGELFF
clone size: NA; J gene: TRBJ1-6; D gene: NA; V gene: TRBV7-9; CDR3 DNA: TGTGCCAGCAGCTTAACGGCCGCGGCTAATTCACCCCTCCACTTT; CDR3 protein: CASSLTAAANSPLHF
clone size: NA; J gene: TRBJ1-5; D gene: NA; V gene: TRBV2; CDR3 DNA: TGTGCCAGCAGTACAGGGTCGTGGGACGATCAGCCCCAGCATTTT; CDR3 protein: CASSTGSWDDQPQHF
clone size: NA; J gene: TRBJ2-7; D gene: NA; V gene: TRBV6-2/TRBV6-3; CDR3 DNA: TGTGCCAGCAGTTGGGGCGGGGCCTACGAGCAGTACTTC; CDR3 protein: CASSWGGAYEQYF
clone size: few; J gene: TRBJ1-5; D gene: TRBD1; V gene: TRBV19; CDR3 DNA: TGTGCCAGTAGCCGGTCGGGACAGGGAGGAACTCAGCCCCAGCATTTT; CDR3 protein: CASSRSGQGGTQPQHF